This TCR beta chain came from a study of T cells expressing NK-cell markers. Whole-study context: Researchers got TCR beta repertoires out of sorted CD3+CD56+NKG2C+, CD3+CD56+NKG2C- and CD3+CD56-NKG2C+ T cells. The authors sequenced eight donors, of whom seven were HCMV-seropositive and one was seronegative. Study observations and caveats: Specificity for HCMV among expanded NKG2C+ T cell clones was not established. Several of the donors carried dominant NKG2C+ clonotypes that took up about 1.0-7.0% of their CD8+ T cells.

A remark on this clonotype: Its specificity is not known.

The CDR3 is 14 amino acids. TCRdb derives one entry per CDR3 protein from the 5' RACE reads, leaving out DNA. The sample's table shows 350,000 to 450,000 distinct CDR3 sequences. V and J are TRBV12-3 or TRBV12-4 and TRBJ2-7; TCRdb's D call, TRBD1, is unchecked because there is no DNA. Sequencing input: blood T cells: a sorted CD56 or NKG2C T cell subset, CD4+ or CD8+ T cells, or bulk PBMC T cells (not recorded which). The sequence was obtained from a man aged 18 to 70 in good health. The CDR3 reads CASSLDRFEYEQYF.